These T cell receptor beta chains were read from a single sample in a study of blood T cell repertoires in COVID-19. Repertoires were generated with immunoSEQ multiplex PCR, while TCRdb's copy carries only in-frame clones and drops some. The profile shows approximately 270,000 clones, 80% to 90% of them singletons. The sequenced material came from peripheral blood. The receptors come from a woman in her seventies with acute or convalescent COVID-19. CDR3s include the opening cysteine and the closing phenylalanine or tryptophan. Each record gives: V gene, J gene, CDR3 protein.

V gene: TRBV6-1; J gene: TRBJ1-6; CDR3 protein: CASSEGWGPTGSPLHF
V gene: TRBV7-8; J gene: TRBJ1-1; CDR3 protein: CASSLGAGGLNTEAFF
V gene: TRBV6-5; J gene: TRBJ2-1; CDR3 protein: CASSYGGAFIEQFF
V gene: TRBV4-1; J gene: TRBJ1-1; CDR3 protein: CASSPIGQVNTEAFF
V gene: TRBV6-5; J gene: TRBJ2-3; CDR3 protein: CASSYLQTDTQYF
V gene: TRBV19; J gene: TRBJ2-3; CDR3 protein: CASSMPSGDTQYF
V gene: TRBV5-1; J gene: TRBJ2-1; CDR3 protein: CASSLTSNSYNEQFF
V gene: TRBV7-2; J gene: TRBJ1-1; CDR3 protein: CASSLMGAHMNTEAFF
V gene: TRBV5-1; J gene: TRBJ1-1; CDR3 protein: CASSFTGFVSNTEAFF
V gene: TRBV14; J gene: TRBJ2-1; CDR3 protein: CASSRDWISNEQFF
V gene: TRBV5-6; J gene: TRBJ1-1; CDR3 protein: CASSLGLTGWAAEAFF
V gene: TRBV30; J gene: TRBJ1-3; CDR3 protein: CASQGSSGNTIYF
V gene: TRBV2; J gene: TRBJ1-4; CDR3 protein: CASNEMLVEKLFF
V gene: TRBV6-6; J gene: TRBJ2-2; CDR3 protein: CASLAAGELFF
V gene: TRBV7-9; J gene: TRBJ1-1; CDR3 protein: CASSLRTGGTEAFF
V gene: TRBV6-5; J gene: TRBJ2-7; CDR3 protein: CASQPGHRSGYEQYF
V gene: TRBV30; J gene: TRBJ2-7; CDR3 protein: CAWSPLAPGSSYEQYF
V gene: TRBV5-1; J gene: TRBJ2-5; CDR3 protein: CASSFGTSGQETQYF
V gene: TRBV11-2; J gene: TRBJ1-5; CDR3 protein: CASSLDGAGHQPQHF
V gene: TRBV29-1; J gene: TRBJ1-1; CDR3 protein: CSVATGQGTEAFF
V gene: TRBV2; J gene: TRBJ2-3; CDR3 protein: CAGGVGDTQYF
V gene: TRBV6-5; J gene: TRBJ2-1; CDR3 protein: CASSQRPGVDNEQFF
V gene: TRBV2; J gene: TRBJ2-2; CDR3 protein: CASREGTGSGELFF
V gene: TRBV19; J gene: TRBJ2-3; CDR3 protein: CASSSPGYGTDTQYF
V gene: TRBV5-1; J gene: TRBJ1-4; CDR3 protein: CASSLKGGSEKLFF
V gene: TRBV11-3; J gene: TRBJ2-2; CDR3 protein: CASSSGTGDDGGELFF
V gene: TRBV9; J gene: TRBJ1-2; CDR3 protein: CASSVGEWGYTF
V gene: TRBV19; J gene: TRBJ2-7; CDR3 protein: CASRGTLGEQYF
V gene: TRBV7-3; J gene: TRBJ2-1; CDR3 protein: CASSFAESGEQFF
V gene: TRBV19; J gene: TRBJ1-1; CDR3 protein: CASTQGSGNTEAFF
V gene: TRBV9; J gene: TRBJ1-2; CDR3 protein: CASSVAGTVKNYGYTF
V gene: TRBV5-1; J gene: TRBJ2-3; CDR3 protein: CASFDRGSTDTQYF
V gene: TRBV27; J gene: TRBJ2-3; CDR3 protein: CASSLSPSGGARDTQYF
V gene: TRBV5-1; J gene: TRBJ1-1; CDR3 protein: CASSFAGLGTEAFF
V gene: TRBV5-5; J gene: TRBJ2-1; CDR3 protein: CASSSFSGSSYNEQFF
V gene: TRBV3-1/TRBV3-2; J gene: TRBJ1-1; CDR3 protein: CASSQGPQGAEAFF
V gene: TRBV5-4; J gene: TRBJ1-4; CDR3 protein: CASSSGKGEGEKLFF
V gene: TRBV11-2; J gene: TRBJ2-3; CDR3 protein: CASRGTSGGLTDTQYF
V gene: TRBV2; J gene: TRBJ2-3; CDR3 protein: CASKRWRGDTDTQYF
V gene: TRBV5-1; J gene: TRBJ1-4; CDR3 protein: CASSPRAGDVEKLFF
V gene: TRBV6-5; J gene: TRBJ1-2; CDR3 protein: CASRIRGGYGYTF
V gene: TRBV5-1; J gene: TRBJ1-2; CDR3 protein: CASSLYVRDSLYGYTF
V gene: TRBV7-2; J gene: TRBJ1-2; CDR3 protein: CASSLGPGEYGYTF
V gene: TRBV20-1; J gene: TRBJ2-7; CDR3 protein: CSAHRGHEQYF
V gene: TRBV19; J gene: TRBJ1-3; CDR3 protein: CASSVYSGNTIYF